The rows below give T cell receptor beta chains drawn from one sample of a study of shared clonotypes between healthy human individuals. Some clones are missing from TCRdb's copy, which holds only in-frame ones; the method was immunoSEQ multiplex PCR. The table includes 2 million to 3 million clones, approximately 93% detected once. The sample comprised naive CD4+ T cells from PBMCs. The source of these receptors is a man younger than 30 in good health. Some clones in this sample may be carry-over from other donors' samples. CDR3s include the opening cysteine and the closing phenylalanine or tryptophan. The D gene is left open where the match is weak. Clone size is not always given. Where it is, it says once, few, many or a class for expanded clones.

D gene | J gene | clone size | V gene | CDR3 protein | CDR3 DNA
. | TRBJ2-7 | few | TRBV2 | CASSWTSYEQYF | TGTGCCAGCAGTTGGACCAGCTACGAGCAGTACTTC
. | TRBJ2-3 | . | TRBV6-1 | CASVDPGDTQYF | TGTGCCAGCGTCGACCCGGGAGATACGCAGTATTTT
TRBD2 | TRBJ2-1 | few | TRBV5-1 | CASSLEAGGYNEQFF | TGCGCCAGCAGCTTGGAAGCGGGAGGGTACAATGAGCAGTTCTTC
. | TRBJ2-1 | . | TRBV11-1 | CASKSSTVYNEQFF | TGTGCCAGCAAGAGTTCGACAGTTTACAATGAGCAGTTCTTC
. | TRBJ2-7 | . | TRBV18 | CASSPGVGLEQYF | TGTGCCAGCTCACCCGGGGTAGGCCTTGAGCAGTACTTC
TRBD2 | TRBJ2-5 | . | TRBV4-3 | CASSQDRDSGGETQYF | TGCGCCAGCAGCCAAGATCGCGATAGCGGGGGAGAGACCCAGTACTTC
TRBD2 | TRBJ2-7 | . | TRBV7-2 | CASSLGTGLAPLSYEQYF | TGTGCCAGCAGCTTAGGAACGGGACTAGCGCCCCTCTCCTACGAGCAGTACTTC
. | TRBJ2-6 | . | TRBV27 | CATSAGVGSGANVLTF | TGTGCCACCTCCGCCGGGGTTGGATCTGGGGCCAACGTCCTGACTTTC
TRBD1 | TRBJ1-3 | . | TRBV10-2 | CASRNQGGNTIYF | TGCGCCAGCAGGAACCAGGGGGGGAACACCATATATTTT
. | TRBJ2-1 | . | TRBV18 | CASSPGLVYNEQFF | TGTGCCAGCTCACCGGGACTCGTTTACAATGAGCAGTTCTTC
. | TRBJ2-1 | . | TRBV29-1 | CSVVSLASFGDNEQFF | TGCAGCGTTGTTTCTTTAGCGTCCTTTGGCGACAATGAGCAGTTCTTC
. | TRBJ2-3 | . | TRBV9 | CASSARGITDTQYF | TGTGCCAGCAGCGCGCGTGGAATCACAGATACGCAGTATTTT
TRBD2 | TRBJ2-7 | . | TRBV7-2 | CASSMLAGGGHEQYF | TGTGCCAGCAGCATGTTAGCGGGAGGGGGACATGAGCAGTACTTC
TRBD1 | TRBJ1-5 | . | TRBV7-2 | CASSSEEGAGNQPQHF | TGTGCCAGCAGCTCAGAGGAGGGGGCGGGCAATCAGCCCCAGCATTTT
. | TRBJ2-7 | . | TRBV5-1 | CASRPGGYAYEQYF | TGCGCCAGCAGGCCGGGGGGCTACGCCTACGAGCAGTACTTC
TRBD2 | TRBJ2-1 | . | TRBV6-5 | CASSYRTSGIGEQFF | TGTGCCAGCAGTTACCGGACTAGCGGGATCGGCGAGCAGTTCTTC
TRBD2 | TRBJ2-7 | . | TRBV7-8 | CASSKPGGSRVYEQYF | TGTGCCAGCAGCAAGCCGGGGGGTTCACGAGTCTACGAGCAGTACTTC
. | TRBJ2-2 | once | TRBV9 | CASSPRAYTGELFF | TGTGCCAGCAGCCCCCGGGCCTACACCGGGGAGCTGTTTTTT
TRBD1 | TRBJ1-3 | . | TRBV10-2 | CASRAWGTGGVSGNTIYF | TGCGCCAGCAGGGCCTGGGGGACAGGGGGCGTTTCTGGAAACACCATATATTTT
. | TRBJ2-2 | . | TRBV28 | CASSFRGPYTGELFF | TGTGCCAGCAGTTTCAGGGGCCCCTACACCGGGGAGCTGTTTTTT
. | TRBJ1-1 | . | TRBV5-4 | CASSSAQGFGEAFF | TGTGCCAGCAGCTCCGCCCAGGGATTCGGCGAAGCTTTCTTT
TRBD2 | TRBJ2-7 | . | TRBV5-1 | CASSTGLAEVYEQYF | TGCGCCAGCAGCACCGGACTAGCGGAGGTCTACGAGCAGTACTTC
TRBD2 | TRBJ2-7 | . | TRBV5-1 | CASSLLLMTSGSSYEQYF | TGCGCCAGCAGCTTGCTCCTCATGACTAGCGGGAGCTCCTACGAGCAGTACTTC
. | TRBJ2-3 | once | TRBV7-8 | CASSLELVGLATSTDTQYF | TGTGCCAGCAGCTTAGAATTGGTGGGTCTAGCGACTAGCACAGATACGCAGTATTTT
TRBD2 | TRBJ2-7 | . | TRBV9 | CASSAVGTSGSATYEQYF | TGTGCCAGCAGCGCCGTAGGGACTAGCGGGAGTGCAACCTACGAGCAGTACTTC
TRBD2 | TRBJ2-1 | . | TRBV6-6 | CASKGLAGRSYNEQFF | TGTGCCAGCAAGGGACTAGCGGGCCGCTCCTACAATGAGCAGTTCTTC
. | TRBJ1-1 | once | TRBV5-8 | CASRVGQGSLNTEAFF | TGTGCCAGCAGAGTTGGCCAGGGAAGTTTGAACACTGAAGCTTTCTTT
. | TRBJ2-1 | . | TRBV5-6 | CASSLMQGSKFF | TGTGCCAGCAGCTTGATGCAGGGTAGTAAGTTCTTC
. | TRBJ2-3 | . | TRBV5-4 | CASSSPGRYTDTQYF | TGTGCCAGCAGCTCACCGGGACGATACACAGATACGCAGTATTTT
. | TRBJ2-2 | . | TRBV18 | CASSPPQRLNTGELFF | TGTGCCAGCTCACCACCTCAGCGCCTGAACACCGGGGAGCTGTTTTTT
. | TRBJ2-1 | . | TRBV5-1 | CASRTGTPTTNEQFF | TGCGCCAGCCGGACGGGGACACCTACTACAAATGAGCAGTTCTTC
. | TRBJ2-2 | . | TRBV4-3 | CASSQPGRTGNTGELFF | TGCGCCAGCAGCCAACCAGGACGGACGGGGAACACCGGGGAGCTGTTTTTT
. | TRBJ1-2 | . | TRBV29-1 | CTASGANYGYTF | TGCACCGCTTCAGGTGCCAACTATGGCTACACCTTC
TRBD2 | TRBJ2-3 | . | TRBV7-9 | CASSLGASGRSTDTQYF | TGTGCCAGCAGCTTAGGTGCTAGCGGGAGAAGCACAGATACGCAGTATTTT
. | TRBJ2-2 | . | TRBV2 | CASSERDRELFF | TGTGCCAGCAGTGAGCGGGACAGGGAGCTGTTTTTT
. | TRBJ1-5 | . | TRBV5-5 | CASNTGTLNQPQHF | TGTGCCAGCAATACCGGGACACTTAATCAGCCCCAGCATTTT
. | TRBJ1-1 | . | TRBV29-1 | CSVDLQRRDTEAFF | TGCAGCGTTGATCTCCAGCGTCGGGACACTGAAGCTTTCTTT
. | TRBJ2-1 | . | TRBV4-3 | CATGSYNEQFF | TGCGCCACCGGCTCGTACAATGAGCAGTTCTTC
. | TRBJ1-1 | once | TRBV28 | CASSFPRKGIITEAFF | TGTGCCAGCAGTTTCCCTCGTAAGGGGATCATCACTGAAGCTTTCTTT
TRBD2 | TRBJ2-3 | . | TRBV7-9 | CASSLPSRLAGEPDTQYF | TGTGCCAGCAGCTTGCCCAGTAGACTAGCGGGAGAGCCAGATACGCAGTATTTT
TRBD1 | TRBJ2-3 | . | TRBV28 | CASSRGPGQSTDTQYF | TGTGCCAGCAGCCGCGGACCGGGACAGAGCACAGATACGCAGTATTTT
. | TRBJ1-2 | . | TRBV5-5 | CASRRAGRAGYGYTF | TGTGCCAGTAGGCGTGCTGGAAGGGCCGGCTATGGCTACACCTTC
. | TRBJ1-5 | once | TRBV28 | CASSFLRQSQPQHF | TGTGCCAGCAGTTTCCTCAGACAGTCGCAGCCCCAGCATTTT
. | TRBJ2-5 | . | TRBV14 | CASSQGGSGGETQYF | TGTGCCAGCAGCCAAGGGGGTAGCGGTGGGGAGACCCAGTACTTC
. | TRBJ1-1 | . | TRBV27 | CASAKKGWDTEAFF | TGTGCCAGCGCGAAAAAAGGGTGGGACACTGAAGCTTTCTTT
. | TRBJ1-5 | . | TRBV30 | CASSASSNQPQHF | TGTGCCTCCTCGGCAAGTAGCAATCAGCCCCAGCATTTT
TRBD1 | TRBJ2-1 | . | TRBV7-2 | CASSLEGAIYNEQFF | TGTGCCAGCAGCTTAGAGGGGGCCATCTACAATGAGCAGTTCTTC
TRBD2 | TRBJ2-3 | . | TRBV6-5 | CASSYGREGRTQYF | TGTGCCAGCAGTTATGGGCGGGAGGGCCGTACGCAGTATTTT
TRBD2 | TRBJ2-7 | . | TRBV2 | CASSSRLAGGPGEQYF | TGTGCCAGCAGTTCCAGACTAGCGGGAGGGCCAGGCGAGCAGTACTTC
TRBD1 | TRBJ1-2 | . | TRBV28 | CASSLTGTVYGYTF | TGTGCCAGCAGTTTGACCGGGACAGTCTATGGCTACACCTTC
TRBD1 | TRBJ2-1 | . | TRBV18 | CASSPPGDRGEQFF | TGTGCCAGCTCACCACCGGGGGACAGGGGCGAGCAGTTCTTC
TRBD1 | TRBJ1-1 | . | TRBV28 | CASSPPGGNTEAFF | TGTGCCAGCAGTCCCCCAGGGGGGAACACTGAAGCTTTCTTT
. | TRBJ1-1 | . | TRBV5-4 | CASSTAAVKGNTEAFF | TGTGCCAGCAGCACGGCCGCAGTTAAAGGGAACACTGAAGCTTTCTTT
TRBD2 | TRBJ2-1 | . | TRBV13 | CASSSRGGLAGDNEQFF | TGTGCCAGCAGCTCCCGGGGAGGACTAGCGGGAGACAACGAGCAGTTCTTC
TRBD2 | TRBJ2-7 | . | TRBV7-9 | CASSLSGGVEQYF | TGTGCCAGCAGCTTGAGTGGGGGGGTCGAGCAGTACTTC
. | TRBJ2-2 | . | TRBV6-1 | CASSERSPGTLGYTGELFF | TGTGCCAGCAGTGAAAGGTCCCCCGGGACCCTCGGATACACCGGGGAGCTGTTTTTT
. | TRBJ1-5 | . | TRBV19 | CASMRVFGNQPQHF | TGTGCCAGTATGAGGGTATTCGGCAATCAGCCCCAGCATTTT
. | TRBJ1-2 | . | TRBV15 | CATSRETLGGYGYTF | TGTGCCACCAGCCGCGAGACCCTGGGGGGCTATGGCTACACCTTC
. | TRBJ1-2 | once | TRBV2 | CASSKQTPNYGYTF | TGTGCCAGCAGTAAACAGACCCCCAACTATGGCTACACCTTC
TRBD2 | TRBJ2-1 | . | TRBV30 | CAWSVLAGGLEQFF | TGTGCCTGGAGTGTACTAGCGGGAGGCCTTGAGCAGTTCTTC